Sequencing of this T cell receptor (beta chain) was carried out in a study of B cell selection in AIRE deficiency. Concerning this clone: Antigen unknown.

Generated by immunoSEQ multiplex PCR, the TCRdb table keeps only in-frame clones and is missing some. The sample has a few thousand clones; 78% are singletons. Study-wide findings and caveats: Shared Treg sequences were biased toward short CDR3s with few non-templated nucleotide insertions. Only around a tenth of around 3,800 shared Treg sequences were patient-specific; 31.6% healthy-specific.

Regulatory T cells were sorted as CD4+CD25hiCD127low/negative. This clonotype was obtained from a human donor with AIRE deficiency. Sequencing was done on a sample of Tregs sorted from PBMCs.

The CDR3 DNA reads as TGTGCCAGCAGGGATACAGGTTCTGGAAACACCATATATTTT. Translating it yields CASRDTGSGNTIYF. The rearrangement links TRBV28 to TRBJ1-3, with D possibly being TRBD1 (5 bases). The CDR3 length is 14 residues. CDR1 is MDHEN, CDR2 SYDVKM, per germline. V was clipped by 6 bases and J by 1 base, with 10 bases between them. Combining the CDR3 with reference TRBV28 and TRBJ1-3 gives the whole variable domain DVKVTQSSRYLVKRTGEKVFLECVQDMDHENMFWYRQDPGLGLRLIYFSYDVKMKEKGDIPEGYSVSREKKERFSLILESASTNQTSMYLCASRDTGSGNTIYFGEGSWLTVV.